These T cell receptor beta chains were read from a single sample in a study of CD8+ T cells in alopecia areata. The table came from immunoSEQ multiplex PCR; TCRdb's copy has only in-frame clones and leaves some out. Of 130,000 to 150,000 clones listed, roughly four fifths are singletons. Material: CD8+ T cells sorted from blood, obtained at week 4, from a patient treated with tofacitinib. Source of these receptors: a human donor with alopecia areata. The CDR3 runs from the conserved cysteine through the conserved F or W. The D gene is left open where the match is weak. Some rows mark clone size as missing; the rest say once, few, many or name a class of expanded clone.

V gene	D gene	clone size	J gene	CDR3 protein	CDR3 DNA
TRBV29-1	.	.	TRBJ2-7	CSVENPGSYEQYF	TGCAGCGTTGAAAATCCAGGGTCCTACGAGCAGTACTTC
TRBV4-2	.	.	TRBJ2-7	CASSYEVGEQYF	TGTGCCAGCAGTTACGAGGTGGGCGAGCAGTACTTC
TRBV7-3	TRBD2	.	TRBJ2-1	CASSPGTSVVDEQFF	TGTGCCAGCAGCCCCGGGACTAGCGTTGTCGATGAGCAGTTCTTC
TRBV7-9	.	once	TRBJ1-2	CASSSPSPGSTF	TGTGCCAGCAGCTCCCCGTCGCCGGGGTCAACCTTC
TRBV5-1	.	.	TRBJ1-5	CASSPLGGYGRGEPQHF	TGCGCCAGCAGTCCCCTTGGGGGGTACGGGCGTGGTGAGCCCCAGCATTTT
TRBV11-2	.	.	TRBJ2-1	CASSLGGVEQFF	TGTGCCAGCAGCTTAGGAGGTGTTGAGCAGTTCTTC
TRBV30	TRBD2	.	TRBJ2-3	CAFASGGLADTQYF	TGTGCCTTTGCTAGCGGGGGTTTGGCAGATACGCAGTATTTT
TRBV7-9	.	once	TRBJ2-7	CASSPTMDTLEQYF	TGTGCCAGCAGCCCCACAATGGACACCCTGGAGCAGTACTTC
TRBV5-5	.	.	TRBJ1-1	CASSLRDPNTEAFF	TGTGCCAGCAGCTTGAGGGACCCGAACACTGAAGCTTTCTTT
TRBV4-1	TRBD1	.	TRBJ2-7	CASSQRTTGTYEQYF	TGCGCCAGCAGCCAAAGAACGACAGGGACCTACGAGCAGTACTTC
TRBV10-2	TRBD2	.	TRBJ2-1	CASSEPLTSGASYNEQFF	TGCGCCAGCAGTGAGCCCCTGACTAGCGGGGCTTCCTACAATGAGCAGTTCTTC
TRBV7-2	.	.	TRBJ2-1	CASSDGGGSYNEQFF	TGTGCCAGCAGCGACGGGGGAGGTTCCTACAATGAGCAGTTCTTC
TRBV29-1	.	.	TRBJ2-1	CSVLGGHGTHNEQFF	TGCAGCGTCCTGGGGGGCCATGGGACGCACAATGAGCAGTTCTTC
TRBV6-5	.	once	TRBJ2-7	CASSYATGQTYEQYF	TGTGCCAGCAGTTATGCAACGGGACAAACCTACGAGCAGTACTTC
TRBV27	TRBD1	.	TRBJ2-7	CASSFSDRYEQYF	TGTGCCAGCAGTTTCTCGGACAGGTACGAGCAGTACTTC
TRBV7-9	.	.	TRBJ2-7	CASSSSLGWGYEQYF	TGTGCCAGCAGCTCATCCTTAGGGTGGGGATACGAGCAGTACTTC
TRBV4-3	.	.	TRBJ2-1	CASSQERTRKNEQFF	TGCGCCAGCAGCCAAGAGCGGACAAGGAAGAATGAGCAGTTCTTC
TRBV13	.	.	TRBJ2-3	CASSLGTATDTQYF	TGTGCCAGCAGCTTAGGGACAGCTACAGATACGCAGTATTTT
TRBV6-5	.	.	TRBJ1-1	CASSYHQGRRTEAFF	TGTGCCAGCAGTTACCATCAGGGGAGGCGCACTGAAGCTTTCTTT
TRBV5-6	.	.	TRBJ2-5	CASSLLTQVGRETQYF	TGTGCCAGCAGCTTGTTAACACAGGTGGGGAGAGAGACCCAGTACTTC
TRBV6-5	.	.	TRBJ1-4	CASSTREGEKLFF	TGTGCCAGCAGTACCAGGGAGGGGGAAAAACTGTTTTTT
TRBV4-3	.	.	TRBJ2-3	CASSQDLWGTRDTQYF	TGCGCCAGCAGCCAAGATTTATGGGGGACCAGGGATACGCAGTATTTT
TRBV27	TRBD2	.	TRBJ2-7	CASSNTSGGSYEQYF	TGTGCCAGCAGCAATACTAGCGGGGGCTCCTACGAGCAGTACTTC
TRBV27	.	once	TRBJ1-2	CATKTGLGGYTF	TGTGCCACCAAGACAGGCCTCGGGGGCTACACCTTC
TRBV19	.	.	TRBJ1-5	CASRKGRQPQHF	TGTGCCAGTAGGAAGGGAAGGCAGCCCCAGCATTTT
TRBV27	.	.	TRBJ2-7	CASSLFSGTLYEQYF	TGTGCCAGCAGTTTATTTTCCGGGACCTTATACGAGCAGTACTTC
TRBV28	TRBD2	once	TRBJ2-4	CASSPRLAGPKNIQYF	TGTGCCAGCAGTCCCCGACTAGCGGGGCCCAAAAACATTCAGTACTTC
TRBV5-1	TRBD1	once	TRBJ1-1	CASSPKSLGTGAFF	TGCGCCAGCAGCCCGAAATCTCTGGGGACAGGAGCTTTCTTT
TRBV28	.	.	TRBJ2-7	CASSSRDASSYEQYF	TGTGCCAGCAGTTCCCGGGACGCCAGCTCCTACGAGCAGTACTTC
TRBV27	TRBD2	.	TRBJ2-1	CASSSRAGPLYNEQFF	TGTGCCAGCAGTTCCCGAGCGGGGCCACTCTACAATGAGCAGTTCTTC
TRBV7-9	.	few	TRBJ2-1	CASSFGLNEQFF	TGTGCCAGCAGCTTTGGGTTGAATGAGCAGTTCTTC
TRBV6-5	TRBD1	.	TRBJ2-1	CASSNRDSEHEQFF	TGTGCCAGCAGTAACCGGGACAGTGAACATGAGCAGTTCTTC
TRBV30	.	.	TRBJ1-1	CAWRGGHNTEAFF	TGTGCCTGGAGGGGGGGACACAACACTGAAGCTTTCTTT
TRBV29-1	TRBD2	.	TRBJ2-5	CSVDRVGAGMKETQYF	TGCAGCGTTGATAGAGTAGGAGCGGGAATGAAGGAGACCCAGTACTTC
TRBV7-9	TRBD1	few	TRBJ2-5	CASSWDRETETQYF	TGTGCCAGCAGCTGGGACAGGGAGACAGAGACCCAGTACTTC
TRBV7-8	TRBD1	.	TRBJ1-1	CASSTGQGQSTEAFF	TGTGCCAGCAGCACCGGACAGGGACAGAGCACTGAAGCTTTCTTT
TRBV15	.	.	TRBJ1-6	CATDSPALHF	TGTGCCACCGACAGTCCGGCCCTCCACTTT
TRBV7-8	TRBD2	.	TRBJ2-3	CASSLGVGGFTDTQYF	TGTGCCAGCAGCTTAGGCGTCGGGGGGTTCACAGATACGCAGTATTTT
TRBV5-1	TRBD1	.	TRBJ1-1	CASSSGEGASEAFF	TGCGCCAGCAGCTCAGGGGAGGGGGCTAGTGAAGCTTTCTTT
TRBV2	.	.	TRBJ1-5	CASNQGTQPQHF	TGTGCCAGCAATCAGGGAACCCAGCCCCAGCATTTT
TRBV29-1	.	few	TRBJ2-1	CSVVPQGNEQFF	TGCAGCGTTGTTCCCCAGGGCAATGAGCAGTTCTTC
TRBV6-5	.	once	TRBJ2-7	CASSYSPGTHYEQYF	TGTGCCAGCAGTTACTCTCCGGGCACCCACTACGAGCAGTACTTC
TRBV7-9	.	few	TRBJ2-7	CASSSQVSYEQYF	TGTGCCAGCAGCTCACAGGTATCCTACGAGCAGTACTTC